This entry is about one TCR beta chain. Its antigen is not known. Autoimmune disease history or systemic immunosuppression barred patients. Baseline was the first blood sampling point, followed by cycle 4 day 1 and cycle 7 day 1. Sequenced by immunoSEQ multiplex PCR; TCRdb stores in-frame clones only, minus some. The data show tens of thousands of clones, about 90% seen once. The data were taken from a study of OX40 agonist ivuxolimab in advanced cancers. Study-wide background: A partial response was reached by three patients: one with hepatocellular carcinoma and two with cutaneous melanoma.

V shed 1 base and J shed 6 bases, with 11 bases lying between them. The CDR3 covers 14 residues. Germline CDR1 reads SGHDN; CDR2 reads FVKESK. The study's findings and limits: The study observed clonal expansion of CD4+ and CD8+ blood T cells by week 6 at 0.1 to 3.0 mg/kg.

This material consisted of CD4+ or CD8+ T cells sorted from blood, taken in a trial of the OX40 agonist ivuxolimab. The receptor was isolated from an adult with an advanced solid tumor such as melanoma, head and neck, liver or kidney cancer. The rearrangement links TRBV14 to TRBJ2-3; D ambiguous. CDR3 protein: CASSQVDVLDTQYF. For the CDR3, the DNA is TGTGCCAGCAGCCAAGTGGATGTCCTGGATACGCAGTATTTT. The whole variable domain, remainder taken from reference TRBV14 and TRBJ2-3, is EAGVTQFPSHSVIEKGQTVTLRCDPISGHDNLYWYRRVMGKEIKFLLHFVKESKQDESGMPNNRFLAERTGGTYSTLKVQPAELEDSGVYFCASSQVDVLDTQYFGPGTRLTVL.